This T cell receptor (beta chain) was recovered during a study of T-cell reconstitution after alpha-beta-depleted transplantation in children. During its preparation, the TCRbeta library received unique molecular identifiers. TCRdb ran MiXCR on the PCR reads and lists one entry per CDR3 protein. The sample shows 150,000 to 200,000 distinct CDR3 sequences, 6.3% of them seen only once. The sample holds many counts of this clonotype. Its cognate antigen is unknown. Germline lookup yields CDR1 MDHEN and CDR2 SYDVKM. This CDR3 has 14 amino acids. V shed 3 bases and J shed 3 bases, with 11 bases lying between them. General study results and limits: The study reportedly traced alpha-beta T cells about two months after transplant to several hundred expanded graft clones. Surviving recipient T cells and thymic progenitors accounted for the high day-60 TCRbeta diversity observed in some patients. A year had passed since transplant, and T-cell counts and diversity by then came mostly from newly produced T cells.

V usage is TRBV28 and J usage is TRBJ2-5; D possibly corresponds to TRBD1 (6 bases). The TCR comes from a girl under three years old with combined immunodeficiency, due to receive a stem cell transplant. The material sequenced was PBMCs, taken before TCRalphabeta/CD19-depleted stem cell transplant. The CDR3 coding sequence is TGTGCCAGCAGTTTTCTTCGGGACAAAGAGACCCAGTACTTC. The encoded protein is CASSFLRDKETQYF.